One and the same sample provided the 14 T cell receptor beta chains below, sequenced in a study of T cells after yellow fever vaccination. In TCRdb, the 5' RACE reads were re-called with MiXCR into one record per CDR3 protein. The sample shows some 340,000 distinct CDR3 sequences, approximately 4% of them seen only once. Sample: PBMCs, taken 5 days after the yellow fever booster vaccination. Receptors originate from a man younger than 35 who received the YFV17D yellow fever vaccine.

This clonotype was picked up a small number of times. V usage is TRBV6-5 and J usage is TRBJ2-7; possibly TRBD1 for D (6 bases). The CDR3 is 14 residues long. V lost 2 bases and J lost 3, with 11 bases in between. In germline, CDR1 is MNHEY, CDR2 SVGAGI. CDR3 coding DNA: TGTGCCAGCAGTTACACGGACAGCTTCTACGAGCAGTACTTC. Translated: CASSYTDSFYEQYF.

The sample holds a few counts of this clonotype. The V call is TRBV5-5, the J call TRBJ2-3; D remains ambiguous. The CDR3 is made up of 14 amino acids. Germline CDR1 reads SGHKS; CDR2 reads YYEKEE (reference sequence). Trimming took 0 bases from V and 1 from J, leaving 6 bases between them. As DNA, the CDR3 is TGTGCCAGCAGCTTGGTTCAGGGCACAGATACGCAGTATTTT. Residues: CASSLVQGTDTQYF.

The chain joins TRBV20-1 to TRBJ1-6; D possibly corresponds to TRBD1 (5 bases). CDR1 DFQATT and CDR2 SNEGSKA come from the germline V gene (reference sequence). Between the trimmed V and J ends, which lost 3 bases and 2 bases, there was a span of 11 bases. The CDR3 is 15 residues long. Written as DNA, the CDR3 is TGCAGTGCTAGGGATCGGGGGGCCTATAATTCACCCCTCCACTTT. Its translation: CSARDRGAYNSPLHF.

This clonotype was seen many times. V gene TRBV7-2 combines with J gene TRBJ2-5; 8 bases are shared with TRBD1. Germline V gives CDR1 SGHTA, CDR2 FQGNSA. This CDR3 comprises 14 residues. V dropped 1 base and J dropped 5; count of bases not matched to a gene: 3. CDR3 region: CASSLGRGLETQYF. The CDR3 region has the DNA TGTGCCAGCAGCTTAGGCAGGGGGCTGGAGACCCAGTACTTC.

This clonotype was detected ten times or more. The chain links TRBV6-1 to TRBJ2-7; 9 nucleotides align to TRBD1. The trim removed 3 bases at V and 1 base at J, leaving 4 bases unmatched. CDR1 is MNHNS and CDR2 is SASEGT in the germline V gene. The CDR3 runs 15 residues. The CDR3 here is CASSEPGQGSYEQYF. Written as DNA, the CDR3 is TGTGCCAGCAGTGAGCCGGGACAGGGATCCTACGAGCAGTACTTC.

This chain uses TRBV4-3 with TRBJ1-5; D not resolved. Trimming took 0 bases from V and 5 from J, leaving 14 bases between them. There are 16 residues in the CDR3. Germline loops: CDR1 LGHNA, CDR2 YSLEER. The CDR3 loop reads CASSQEVQEEDQPQHF. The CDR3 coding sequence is TGCGCCAGCAGCCAAGAGGTCCAGGAGGAGGATCAGCCCCAGCATTTT.

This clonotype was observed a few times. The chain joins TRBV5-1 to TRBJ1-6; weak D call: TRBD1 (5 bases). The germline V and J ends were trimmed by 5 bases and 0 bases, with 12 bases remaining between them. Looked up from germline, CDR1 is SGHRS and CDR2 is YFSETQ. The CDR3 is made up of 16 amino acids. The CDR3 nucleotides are TGCGCCAGCAGTCGAGGGACCGGCTCCTATAATTCACCCCTCCACTTT. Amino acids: CASSRGTGSYNSPLHF.

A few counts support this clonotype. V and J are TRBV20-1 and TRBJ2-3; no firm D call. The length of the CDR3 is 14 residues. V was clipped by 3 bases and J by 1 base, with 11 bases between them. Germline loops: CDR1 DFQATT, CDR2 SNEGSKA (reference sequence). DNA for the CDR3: TGCAGTGCTAGTGTGGCCGGCCGCACAGATACGCAGTATTTT. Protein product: CSASVAGRTDTQYF.

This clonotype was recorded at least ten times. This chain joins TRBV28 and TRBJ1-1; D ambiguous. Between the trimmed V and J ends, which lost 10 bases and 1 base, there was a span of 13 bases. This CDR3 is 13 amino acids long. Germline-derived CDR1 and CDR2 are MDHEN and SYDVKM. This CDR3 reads CATELFGNTEAFF. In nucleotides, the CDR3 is TGTGCCACCGAGCTTTTCGGGAACACTGAAGCTTTCTTT.

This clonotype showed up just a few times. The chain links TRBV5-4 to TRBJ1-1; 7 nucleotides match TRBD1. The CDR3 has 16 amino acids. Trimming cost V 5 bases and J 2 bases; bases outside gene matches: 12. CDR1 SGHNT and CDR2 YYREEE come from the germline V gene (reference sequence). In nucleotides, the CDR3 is TGTGCCAGCAGATCCCGGCCAGGGGGATTAAACACTGAAGCTTTCTTT. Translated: CASRSRPGGLNTEAFF.

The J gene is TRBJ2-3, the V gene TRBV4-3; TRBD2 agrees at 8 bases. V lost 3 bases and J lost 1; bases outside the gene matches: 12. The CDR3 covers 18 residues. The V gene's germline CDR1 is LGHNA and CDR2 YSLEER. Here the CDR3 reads CASSQELTGGRGTDTQYF. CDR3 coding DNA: TGCGCCAGCAGCCAGGAGTTAACGGGGGGGCGGGGCACAGATACGCAGTATTTT.

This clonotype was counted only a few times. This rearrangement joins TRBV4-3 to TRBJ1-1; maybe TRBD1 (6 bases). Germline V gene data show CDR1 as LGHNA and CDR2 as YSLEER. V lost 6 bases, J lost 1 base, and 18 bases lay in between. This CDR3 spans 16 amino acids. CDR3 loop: CASSHSPVQGNTEAFF. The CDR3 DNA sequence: TGCGCCAGCAGTCATTCGCCGGTACAGGGGAACACTGAAGCTTTCTTT.

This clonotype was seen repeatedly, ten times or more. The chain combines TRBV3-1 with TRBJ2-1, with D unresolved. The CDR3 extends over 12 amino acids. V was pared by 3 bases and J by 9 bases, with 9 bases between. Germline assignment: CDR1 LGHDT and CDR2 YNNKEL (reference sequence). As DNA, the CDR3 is TGTGCCAGCAGCCATATCGTCGGTGAGCAGTTCTTC. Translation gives CASSHIVGEQFF.

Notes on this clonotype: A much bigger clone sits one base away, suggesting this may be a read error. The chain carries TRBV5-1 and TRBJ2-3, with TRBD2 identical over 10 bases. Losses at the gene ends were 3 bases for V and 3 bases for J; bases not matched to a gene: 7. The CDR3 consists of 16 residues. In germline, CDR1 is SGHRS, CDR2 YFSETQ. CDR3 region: CASSWVAGGLTDTQYF. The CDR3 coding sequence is TGCGCCAGCAGCTGGGTAGCGGGGGGCCTAACAGATACGCAGTATTTT.